The 25 T cell receptor beta chains presented below share a single source sample, sequenced in a study of PD-L1 blockade in urothelial cancer (dated by TCRdb to 2017 to 2019). Receptors were amplified or captured by the immunoSEQ multiplex PCR assay. This is the immuneACCESS table as TCRdb keeps it, with only in-frame sequences that have V and J called. A part of the clones is gone; compared with another copy, unresolved V genes explain less than half, and the rest is unexplained. For this sample there are about 74,000 clones; around 80% appear just once. 4.7% of the sample goes to the ten largest clones. The sequenced sample was PBMCs, obtained around atezolizumab (anti-PD-L1) treatment. Receptors were obtained from a man between 70 and 80 years old with urothelial cancer.

In DNA, the CDR3 is TGTGCCAGTAGGGTCGCAGCGGGAGGTAGCTACGAGCAGTACTTC. Protein: CASRVAAGGSYEQYF. The genes are TRBV19 and TRBJ2-7, with 9 bases lining up with TRBD2. CDR1 and CDR2 (germline): LNHDA, SQIVND (reference sequence). With V trimmed by 6 bases and J by 3 bases, 9 bases remained unmatched. The CDR3 loop spans 15 amino acids.

The rearrangement links TRBV10-3 to TRBJ2-3; 7 nucleotides match TRBD2. This CDR3 comprises 13 residues. Germline V gives CDR1 ENHRY, CDR2 SYGVKD. J was trimmed by 5 bases and V by 3 bases; bases with no gene match: 2. The CDR3 region is CAISDLAGDTQYF. Written as DNA, the CDR3 is TGTGCCATCAGTGACTTAGCGGGAGATACGCAGTATTTT.

This chain joins TRBV7-3 and TRBJ2-3, with TRBD1 matching over 9 bases. J lost 3 bases, V lost 4 bases, and 5 bases had no gene match. The CDR3 runs to 15 residues. Germline assignment: CDR1 SGHTA and CDR2 FQGTGA. CDR3 residues: CASSSGQGRTDTQYF. The CDR3 DNA reads TGTGCCAGCAGCTCCGGACAGGGGAGAACAGATACGCAGTATTTT.

The V and J genes are TRBV5-6 and TRBJ1-5; D is perhaps TRBD1 (5 bases). This CDR3 region has 15 residues. V shed 3 bases and J shed 3 bases, with 13 bases lying between them. Germline V gene sequence: CDR1 SGHDT, CDR2 YYEEEE. DNA of the CDR3: TGTGCCAGCAGCTATGCGGGACCGAACAATCAGCCCCAGCATTTT. Translating it yields CASSYAGPNNQPQHF.

CDR3: CAISDSDISYEQYF. CDR3 bases: TGTGCCATCAGTGACTCTGACATCTCCTACGAGCAGTACTTC. The chain links TRBV10-3 to TRBJ2-7; D remains unclear. Per germline, CDR1 ENHRY and CDR2 SYGVKD. This CDR3 region has 14 residues. The ends were cut back, 3 bases at V and 0 bases at J, with 9 bases in the middle.

The chain has TRBV28 and TRBJ2-3; 8 positions match TRBD2. This CDR3 is built from 13 residues. V lost 6 bases and J lost 2; bases outside the gene matches: 1. The V gene's germline CDR1 is MDHEN and CDR2 SYDVKM. CDR3 DNA: TGTGCCAGCAGACTAGCGGCCACAGATACGCAGTATTTT. Amino acids: CASRLAATDTQYF. The full variable domain, in which reference TRBV28 and TRBJ2-3 provide the parts outside the CDR3, is DVKVTQSSRYLVKRTGEKVFLECVQDMDHENMFWYRQDPGLGLRLIYFSYDVKMKEKGDIPEGYSVSREKKERFSLILESASTNQTSMYLCASRLAATDTQYFGPGTRLTVL.

On this clone itself: Other nucleotide sequences from this sample produce the same CDR3. This chain links TRBV5-6 with TRBJ1-1; D ambiguous. Trimming shortened V by 0 bases and J by 1 base, and 7 bases separated the two germline ends. CDR1 and CDR2 (germline): SGHDT, YYEEEE. There are 14 residues in the CDR3. DNA of the CDR3: TGTGCCAGCAGCTTGGATCGGGGGAACACTGAAGCTTTCTTT. It codes for CASSLDRGNTEAFF.

J is TRBJ2-1 and V is TRBV11-2; TRBD2 matches at 11 bases. Germline-derived CDR1 and CDR2 are SGHAT and FQNNGV. The CDR3 spans 15 residues. V lost 5 bases to trimming and J lost 7 bases; unmatched junction nucleotides: 7. DNA for the CDR3: TGTGCCAGCAGCGTAACTAGCGGGAGCGGGAATGAGCAGTTCTTC. It is translated as CASSVTSGSGNEQFF.

The rearrangement uses TRBV18 and TRBJ2-1, with D possibly TRBD2 on 6 matching bases. CDR3 size: 15 residues. CDR1 is KGHSH and CDR2 is LQKENI in the germline V gene. V lost 3 bases to trimming and J lost 6 bases, with 15 bases between them. This CDR3 is CASSPTSRSGNEQFF. In nucleotides, the CDR3 is TGTGCCAGCTCACCTACTAGCAGGTCTGGCAATGAGCAGTTCTTC.

This chain links TRBV27 with TRBJ2-7; 9 bases are a match to TRBD1. The CDR3 consists of 14 residues. Germline CDR1 reads MNHEY; CDR2 reads SMNVEV (reference sequence). V lost 7 bases to trimming and J lost 3 bases; unmatched junction nucleotides: 7. The CDR3 sequence: CASNPGQGHYEQYF. CDR3 nucleotides: TGTGCCAGCAATCCGGGACAGGGTCACTACGAGCAGTACTTC.

This sequence joins TRBV6-1 and TRBJ2-6, with 7 bases aligning to TRBD1. J was trimmed by 13 bases and V by 3 bases; bases with no gene match: 9. This CDR3 contains 14 residues. Germline CDR1 and CDR2: MNHNS and SASEGT. CDR3 nucleotide sequence: TGTGCCAGCAGTGACGAGCAGGGGGAAGGAGTCCTGACTTTC. Protein: CASSDEQGEGVLTF.

The DNA for the CDR3 is TGTGCCATCTTTTCTGCTGGGACAGGAGAGAACACTGAAGCTTTCTTT. It specifies CAIFSAGTGENTEAFF. This chain links TRBV28 with TRBJ1-1; TRBD1 aligns across 8 bases. The CDR3 is 16 amino acids. Germline V gene lookup returns CDR1 MDHEN and CDR2 SYDVKM. V lost 10 bases and J lost 1; bases outside the gene matches: 14.

This clone was counted between two and nine times. The rearrangement joins TRBV7-7 to TRBJ2-5, with D perhaps matching TRBD2 (5 bases). The germline V gene encodes CDR1 SSHAT and CDR2 FNYEAQ (reference sequence). This CDR3 contains 14 residues. V shed 0 bases and J shed 7 bases, with 12 bases lying between them. As DNA, the CDR3 is TGTGCCAGCAGCTTAGCGGACCGGGCGGGGACCCAGTACTTC. It yields the protein CASSLADRAGTQYF.

The sample holds a few counts of this clone. The V call is TRBV6-5, the J call TRBJ1-1; D remains unclear. The CDR3 consists of 16 residues. Trimming took 2 bases from V and 0 from J, leaving 13 bases between them. Germline CDR1 reads MNHEY; CDR2 reads SVGAGI. CDR3 residues: CASSYREFAVNTEAFF. As DNA, the CDR3 is TGTGCCAGCAGTTACCGGGAATTCGCGGTGAACACTGAAGCTTTCTTT.

V and J are TRBV6-5 and TRBJ2-5; 9 bases map to TRBD1. The CDR3 sequence is 14 residues long. J lost 4 bases, V lost 4 bases, and 4 bases had no gene match. Germline loops: CDR1 MNHEY, CDR2 SVGAGI. CDR3 residues: CASSSPGQGETQYF. The CDR3 DNA follows: TGTGCCAGCAGTTCCCCGGGACAGGGAGAGACCCAGTACTTC.

The rearrangement links TRBV6-4 to TRBJ2-6; 7 bases are a match to TRBD1. With V trimmed by 2 bases and J by 0 bases, 4 bases remained unmatched. This CDR3 spans 17 amino acids. Germline V CDR1 and CDR2: MRHNA, SNTAGT. In DNA form, the CDR3 reads TGTGCCAGCAGTGACGGCTCAGGGGGCTCTGGGGCCAACGTCCTGACTTTC. It encodes CASSDGSGGSGANVLTF.

CDR3 sequence: CASSIRGGTYSGNTIYF. The CDR3 coding sequence is TGTGCCAGTAGTATCCGGGGAGGGACCTACTCTGGAAACACCATATATTTT. The chain links TRBV19 to TRBJ1-3, with D maybe TRBD1 (5 bases). Between the trimmed V and J ends, which lost 3 bases and 0 bases, there was a span of 15 bases. The CDR3 has 17 residues. Germline V gives CDR1 LNHDA, CDR2 SQIVND (reference sequence).

A remark on this clone: Additional DNA sequences in this sample encode the identical CDR3. The V gene is TRBV7-6, the J gene TRBJ1-4, with D perhaps matching TRBD1 (5 bases). The ends were cut back, 5 bases at V and 8 bases at J, with 15 bases in the middle. From germline, CDR1 is SGHVS and CDR2 FNYEAQ. CDR3 size: 14 residues. The CDR3 bases are TGTGCCAGCAGCCCAGGGAGGGTGAGGGAAAAACTGTTTTTT. It codes for CASSPGRVREKLFF.

The chain recombines TRBV6-5 with TRBJ2-5; maybe TRBD1 (5 bases). Germline CDR1 is MNHEY and CDR2 is SVGAGI. V lost 5 bases, J lost 4 bases, and 11 bases lay in between. This CDR3 comprises 13 residues. The CDR3 sequence is CASSQGEIETQYF. The CDR3 DNA reads as TGTGCCAGCAGTCAGGGTGAGATAGAGACCCAGTACTTC.

This clone came up many times. The V gene is TRBV7-6, the J gene TRBJ1-1, with a possible D match to TRBD1 (5 bases). CDR3 length equals 15 residues. Germline-derived CDR1 and CDR2 are SGHVS and FNYEAQ. Trimming took 0 bases from V and 8 from J, leaving 16 bases between them. The CDR3 here is CASSLANGQNKEAFF. DNA for the CDR3: TGTGCCAGCAGCTTAGCTAATGGACAAAACAAAGAAGCTTTCTTT.

The chain employs TRBV18 and TRBJ2-7; 7 bases line up with TRBD2. The germline V gene has CDR1 KGHSH and CDR2 LQKENI. The CDR3 length is 14 residues. The V and J ends lost 4 bases and 5 bases, in that order; junction bases with no gene match: 8. CDR3 sequence reads: CASSLGLGRDEQYF. The CDR3 DNA is TGTGCCAGCTCACTAGGACTAGGAAGGGACGAGCAGTACTTC.

This clone has only one observation. The rearrangement uses TRBV6-5 and TRBJ1-2; possible D gene TRBD1, 5 bases. CDR3 length: 14 residues. Per germline, CDR1 MNHEY and CDR2 SVGAGI. Deletions cut 0 bases from V and 4 bases from J, with 9 bases between. CDR3 coding DNA: TGTGCCAGCAGTTACTCGGGGCAGACCTATGGCTACACCTTC. Translation gives CASSYSGQTYGYTF.

This chain links TRBV19 with TRBJ2-1, with 13 bases aligning to TRBD2. V trimming: 7 bases; J trimming: 6 bases; junction bases outside the gene matches: 12. Germline CDR1 is LNHDA and CDR2 is SQIVND (reference sequence). The length of the CDR3 is 17 residues. CDR3 coding DNA: TGTGCCAGTACCGCGACTAGCGGGAGGTATGTGGGCAATGAGCAGTTCTTC. Translated, it gives CASTATSGRYVGNEQFF.

The CDR3 DNA is TGTGCCAGCAGCGGGGGACTAGCGGGAGAAGGGACCCAGTACTTC. It encodes CASSGGLAGEGTQYF. The chain employs TRBV7-7 and TRBJ2-5, with 14 nucleotides matching TRBD2. The V and J ends lost 5 bases and 7 bases, in that order; junction bases with no gene match: 6. Germline V lookup: CDR1 SSHAT, CDR2 FNYEAQ (reference sequence). The CDR3 is 15 amino acids.

V and J are TRBV28 and TRBJ2-5; D not resolved. The CDR3 runs 13 residues. Germline assignment: CDR1 MDHEN and CDR2 SYDVKM. With 8 bases removed from V and 3 bases from J, the gap between germline ends came to 13 bases. CDR3 coding DNA: TGTGCCAGCGGATTCCGGGTCAAAGAGACCCAGTACTTC. Residues: CASGFRVKETQYF.